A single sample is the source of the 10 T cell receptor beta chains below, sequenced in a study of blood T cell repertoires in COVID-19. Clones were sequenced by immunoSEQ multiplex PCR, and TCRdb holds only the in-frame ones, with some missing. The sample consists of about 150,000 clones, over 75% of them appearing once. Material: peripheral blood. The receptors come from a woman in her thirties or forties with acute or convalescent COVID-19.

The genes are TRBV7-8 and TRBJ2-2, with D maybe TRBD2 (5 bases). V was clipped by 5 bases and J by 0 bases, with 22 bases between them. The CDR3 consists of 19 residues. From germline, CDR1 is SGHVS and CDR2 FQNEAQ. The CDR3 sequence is CASSRKRDPGSTNTGELFF. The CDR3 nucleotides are TGTGCCAGCAGCCGGAAAAGAGACCCGGGAAGTACGAACACCGGGGAGCTGTTTTTT.

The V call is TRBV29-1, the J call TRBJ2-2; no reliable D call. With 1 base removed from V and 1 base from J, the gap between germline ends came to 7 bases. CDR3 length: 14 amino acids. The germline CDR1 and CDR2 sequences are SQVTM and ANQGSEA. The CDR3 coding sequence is TGCAGCGTTGAAGGCGGCCAGAACACCGGGGAGCTGTTTTTT. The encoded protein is CSVEGGQNTGELFF.

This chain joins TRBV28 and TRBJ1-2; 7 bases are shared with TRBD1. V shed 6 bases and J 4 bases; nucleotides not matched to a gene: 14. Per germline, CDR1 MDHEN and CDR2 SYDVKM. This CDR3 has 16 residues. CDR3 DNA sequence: TGTGCCAGCAGAACCCGCAGAGGGGGCATCGTCTATGGCTACACCTTC. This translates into CASRTRRGGIVYGYTF.

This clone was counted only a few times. CDR3 sequence (DNA): TGTGCCAGCAGTGAATTCCACAGGACCACCGAGCAGTACTTC. It codes for CASSEFHRTTEQYF. V is TRBV6-1 and J is TRBJ2-7; maybe TRBD1 (5 bases). Trimming shortened V by 2 bases and J by 6 bases, and 14 bases separated the two germline ends. CDR3 length equals 14 residues. Germline V gene lookup returns CDR1 MNHNS and CDR2 SASEGT.

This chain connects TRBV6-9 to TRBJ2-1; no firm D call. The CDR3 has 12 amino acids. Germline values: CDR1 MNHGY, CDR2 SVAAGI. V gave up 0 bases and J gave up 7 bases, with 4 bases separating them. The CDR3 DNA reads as TGTGCCAGCAGTTATTCATCTAATGAGCAGTTCTTC. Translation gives CASSYSSNEQFF.

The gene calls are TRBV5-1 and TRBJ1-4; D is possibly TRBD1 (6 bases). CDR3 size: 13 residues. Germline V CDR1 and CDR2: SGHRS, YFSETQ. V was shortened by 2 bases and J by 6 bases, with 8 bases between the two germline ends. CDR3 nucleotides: TGCGCCAGCAGCTTACAGGGATATGAAAAACTGTTTTTT. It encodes CASSLQGYEKLFF.

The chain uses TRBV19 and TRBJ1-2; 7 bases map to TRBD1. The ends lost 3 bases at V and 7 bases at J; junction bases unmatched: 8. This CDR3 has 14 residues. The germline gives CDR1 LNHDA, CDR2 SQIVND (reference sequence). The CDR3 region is CASSITGTVLGYTF. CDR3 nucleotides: TGTGCCAGTAGTATTACTGGGACAGTCCTTGGCTACACCTTC. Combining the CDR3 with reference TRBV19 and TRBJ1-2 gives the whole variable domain DGGITQSPKYLFRKEGQNVTLSCEQNLNHDAMYWYRQDPGQGLRLIYYSQIVNDFQKGDIAEGYSVSREKKESFPLTVTSAQKNPTAFYLCASSITGTVLGYTFGSGTRLTVV.

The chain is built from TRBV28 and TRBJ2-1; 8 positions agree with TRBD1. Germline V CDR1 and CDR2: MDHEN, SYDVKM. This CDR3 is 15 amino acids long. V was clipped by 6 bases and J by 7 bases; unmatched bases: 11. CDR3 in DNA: TGTGCCAGCAGCCTTCAGGGGGCGTATAGGAATGAGCAGTTCTTC. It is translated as CASSLQGAYRNEQFF. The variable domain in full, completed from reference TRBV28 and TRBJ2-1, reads DVKVTQSSRYLVKRTGEKVFLECVQDMDHENMFWYRQDPGLGLRLIYFSYDVKMKEKGDIPEGYSVSREKKERFSLILESASTNQTSMYLCASSLQGAYRNEQFFGPGTRLTVL.

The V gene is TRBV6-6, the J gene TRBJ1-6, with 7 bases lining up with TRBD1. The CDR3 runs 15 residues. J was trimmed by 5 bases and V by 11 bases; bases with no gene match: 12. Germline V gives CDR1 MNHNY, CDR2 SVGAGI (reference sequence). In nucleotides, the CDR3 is TGTGCCTGCAATAGACAGGGACGAAATAATTCACCCCTCCACTTT. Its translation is CACNRQGRNNSPLHF.

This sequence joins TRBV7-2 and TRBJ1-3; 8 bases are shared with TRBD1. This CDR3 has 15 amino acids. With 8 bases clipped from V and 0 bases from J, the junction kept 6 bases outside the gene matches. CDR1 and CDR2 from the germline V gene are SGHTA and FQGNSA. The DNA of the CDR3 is TGTGCCAGCGGCCGGGACAGGAGCTCTGGAAACACCATATATTTT. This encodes CASGRDRSSGNTIYF. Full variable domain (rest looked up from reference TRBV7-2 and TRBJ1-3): GAGVSQSPSNKVTEKGKDVELRCDPISGHTALYWYRQSLGQGLEFLIYFQGNSAPDKSGLPSDRFSAERTGGSVSTLTIQRTQQEDSAVYLCASGRDRSSGNTIYFGEGSWLTVV.